Listed below are T cell receptor beta chains from one sample, sequenced in a study of cytomegalovirus exposure and HLA in healthy donors. Data came from immunoSEQ multiplex PCR; TCRdb stores just in-frame clones and leaves some out. This table holds roughly 150,000 clones, 65% to 75% found once. The source material was PBMCs. The receptors come from a man aged 55 to 69 in good health and CMV-seronegative. Each CDR3 is given with its conserved first and last residue. Fields, in order: clone size, J gene, D gene, V gene, CDR3 protein, CDR3 DNA. The D gene is left open where the match is weak. Clone size, where shown, is once, few, many, or a class for clones that have expanded.

NA | TRBJ2-7 | NA | TRBV5-4 | CASSSPGYEQYF | TGTGCCAGCAGCTCTCCCGGGTACGAGCAGTACTTC
NA | TRBJ2-5 | NA | TRBV29-1 | CSVDLGEGTQYF | TGCAGCGTTGATCTAGGCGAAGGGACCCAGTACTTC
NA | TRBJ1-5 | NA | TRBV7-9 | CSSGGGVQNQPQHF | TGTTCCAGCGGCGGGGGGGTACAGAATCAGCCCCAGCATTTT
NA | TRBJ1-4 | NA | TRBV2 | CASSELGLVNEKLFF | TGTGCCAGCAGTGAATTGGGACTGGTCAATGAAAAACTGTTTTTT
NA | TRBJ2-2 | TRBD2 | TRBV5-4 | CASSFPGGDTGELFF | TGTGCCAGCAGCTTCCCCGGGGGGGACACCGGGGAGCTGTTTTTT
NA | TRBJ2-3 | TRBD1 | TRBV7-6 | CASSLYPNRGQSTDTQYF | TGTGCCAGCAGCCTATACCCTAACAGGGGGCAAAGCACAGATACGCAGTATTTT
few | TRBJ2-1 | NA | TRBV5-6 | CASSLALIDEQFF | TGTGCCAGCAGCTTGGCGCTGATAGATGAGCAGTTCTTC
NA | TRBJ1-3 | NA | TRBV6-5 | CASSYSGEGLSAIYF | TGTGCCAGCAGTTACTCAGGGGAGGGCCTTAGCGCCATATATTTT
NA | TRBJ2-7 | NA | TRBV5-8 | CASSYTSIHEQYF | TGTGCCAGCAGCTATACTAGCATCCACGAGCAGTACTTC
once | TRBJ1-5 | TRBD1 | TRBV28 | CASSSGGQMTNQPQHF | TGTGCCAGCAGTTCCGGGGGACAGATGACAAATCAGCCCCAGCATTTT
NA | TRBJ1-3 | NA | TRBV16 | CASSPARTSGNTIYF | TGTGCCAGCAGCCCCGCTCGGACAAGCGGAAACACCATATATTTT
few | TRBJ1-5 | NA | TRBV28 | CASSLAGEYQPQHF | TGTGCCAGCAGTCTTGCCGGAGAGTATCAGCCCCAGCATTTT
NA | TRBJ1-2 | TRBD1 | TRBV30 | CAWSAGTGSGYTF | TGTGCCTGGAGTGCCGGGACAGGGAGTGGCTACACCTTC
few | TRBJ1-2 | NA | TRBV28 | CASSSSRGNDGYTF | TGTGCCAGCAGTTCCTCGAGGGGGAATGATGGCTACACCTTC
NA | TRBJ2-4 | TRBD1 | TRBV5-1 | CASSLEGQSMGNIQYF | TGCGCCAGCAGCTTGGAGGGACAGTCAATGGGAAACATTCAGTACTTC
NA | TRBJ2-3 | TRBD2 | TRBV5-6 | CASSLGASGRRVTADTQYF | TGTGCCAGCAGCTTGGGGGCTAGCGGGAGGAGAGTGACGGCAGATACGCAGTATTTT
NA | TRBJ1-3 | NA | TRBV10-1 | CASSVPGENTIYF | TGCGCCAGCAGTGTCCCGGGGGAAAACACCATATATTTT
NA | TRBJ1-2 | TRBD1 | TRBV28 | CASSSPGQEGNGYTF | TGTGCCAGCAGTTCCCCGGGACAGGAGGGGAATGGCTACACCTTC
NA | TRBJ2-2 | NA | TRBV18 | CASSPPGRRASNTGELFF | TGTGCCAGCTCACCACCGGGTCGGCGGGCCTCCAACACCGGGGAGCTGTTTTTT
NA | TRBJ2-3 | NA | TRBV7-9 | CASSLGDSHRTDTQYF | TGTGCCAGCAGCTTGGGGGACTCCCATCGCACAGATACGCAGTATTTT
few | TRBJ2-1 | TRBD1 | TRBV7-3 | CASSTAGGSYNEQFF | TGTGCCAGCAGCACCGCAGGGGGCTCCTACAATGAGCAGTTCTTC
NA | TRBJ2-5 | TRBD2 | TRBV11-1 | CASSLSGGAGTQYF | TGTGCCAGCAGCCTATCCGGGGGGGCGGGGACCCAGTACTTC